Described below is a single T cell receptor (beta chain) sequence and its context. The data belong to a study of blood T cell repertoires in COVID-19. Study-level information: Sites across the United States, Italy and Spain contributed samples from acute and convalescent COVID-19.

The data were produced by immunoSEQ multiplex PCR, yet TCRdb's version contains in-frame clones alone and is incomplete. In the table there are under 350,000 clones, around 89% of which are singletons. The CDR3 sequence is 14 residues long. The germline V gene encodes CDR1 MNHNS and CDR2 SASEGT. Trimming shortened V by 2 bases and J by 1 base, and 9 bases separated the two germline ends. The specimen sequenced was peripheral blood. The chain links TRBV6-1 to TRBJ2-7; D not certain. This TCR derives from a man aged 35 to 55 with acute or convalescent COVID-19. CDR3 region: CASSEIGFSYEQYF. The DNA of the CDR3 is TGTGCCAGCAGTGAAATCGGGTTTTCCTACGAGCAGTACTTC.